This record looks at one T cell receptor (beta chain) sequence and its context. Its antigen is as yet unknown. The data were taken from a study of T cells after yellow fever vaccination. Study in general: Fractions of low cell number were prepared using SMART-Seq v4 Ultra Low Input.

Study-wide points: A secondary response was less intense yet reached its peak sooner, at day 5 versus 15.

One entry per CDR3 protein, called by TCRdb with MiXCR from the 5' RACE reads. The table records about 220,000 distinct CDR3 sequences, approximately 6.8% of them present only once. The CDR3 totals 14 residues. Trimming shortened V by 2 bases and J by 3 bases, and 10 bases separated the two germline ends. Germline V lookup: CDR1 SGHNT, CDR2 YENEEA. The source material was CD4+ T cells sorted from PBMCs, sampled on the day of the yellow fever booster vaccination. V gene TRBV11-3 combines with J gene TRBJ1-1, with D unclear. The TCR originated in a man aged 30 to 39 who received the YFV17D yellow fever vaccine. The CDR3 nucleotides read TGTGCCAGCAGCTTAAGATCCCGGGACACTGAAGCTTTCTTT. Protein sequence: CASSLRSRDTEAFF.